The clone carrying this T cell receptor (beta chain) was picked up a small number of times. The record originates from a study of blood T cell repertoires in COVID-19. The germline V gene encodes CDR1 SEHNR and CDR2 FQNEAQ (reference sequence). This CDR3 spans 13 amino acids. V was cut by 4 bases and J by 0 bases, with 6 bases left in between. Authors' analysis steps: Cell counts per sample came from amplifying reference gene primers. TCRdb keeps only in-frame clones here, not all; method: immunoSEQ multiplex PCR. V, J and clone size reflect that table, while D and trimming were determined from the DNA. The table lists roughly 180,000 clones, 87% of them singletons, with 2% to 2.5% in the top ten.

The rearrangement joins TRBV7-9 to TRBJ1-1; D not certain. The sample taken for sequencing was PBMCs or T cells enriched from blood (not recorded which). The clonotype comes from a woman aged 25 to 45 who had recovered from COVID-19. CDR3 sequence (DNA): TGTGCCAGCAGCTCCGAGTTGAACACTGAAGCTTTCTTT. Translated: CASSSELNTEAFF. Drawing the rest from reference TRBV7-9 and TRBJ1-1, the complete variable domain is DTGVSQNPRHKITKRGQNVTFRCDPISEHNRLYWYRQTLGQGPEFLTYFQNEAQLEKSRLLSDRFSAERPKGSFSTLEIQRTEQGDSAMYLCASSSELNTEAFFGQGTRLTVV.